Below are 21 T cell receptor beta chains sequenced from a single sample in a study of shared clonotypes between healthy human individuals. The naive CD8 population came from CD45RO-negative cells selected for CCR7, without terminally differentiated effector memory CD45RA+ cells. The table came from immunoSEQ multiplex PCR; TCRdb's copy has only in-frame clones and leaves some out. In the table there are about 2.1 million clones, roughly 95% of which are singletons. The sequenced sample consisted of naive CD8+ T cells from PBMCs. These receptors were taken from a man aged 18 to 29 in good health. Some clones in this sample may be carry-over from other donors' samples.

The J gene is TRBJ2-3, the V gene TRBV12-5; D may be TRBD1 or TRBD2 (5 bases each). The CDR3 totals 16 residues. Germline CDR1 reads LGHNT; CDR2 reads FRNRAP. Trimming removed 1 base from V and 0 bases from J, with 11 bases in between. The DNA for the CDR3 is TGTGCTAGTGGTTTGGACCAGGGAGCTAGCACAGATACGCAGTATTTT. It translates to CASGLDQGASTDTQYF.

This chain connects TRBV5-5 to TRBJ2-7, with D tentatively TRBD1 (5 bases). CDR3 size: 13 residues. V was shortened by 4 bases and J by 0 bases, with 8 bases between the two germline ends. Germline V CDR1 and CDR2: SGHKS, YYEKEE (reference sequence). CDR3 in amino acids: CASSPRASYEQYF. Written as DNA, the CDR3 is TGTGCCAGCAGCCCCAGGGCCTCCTACGAGCAGTACTTC. Complete variable domain (other parts from reference TRBV5-5 and TRBJ2-7): DAGVTQSPTHLIKTRGQQVTLRCSPISGHKSVSWYQQVLGQGPQFIFQYYEKEERGRGNFPDRFSARQFPNYSSELNVNALLLGDSALYLCASSPRASYEQYFGPGTRLTVT.

J is TRBJ1-5 and V is TRBV19; D unresolved. V lost 1 base, J lost 3 bases, and 13 bases lay in between. Germline CDR1 is LNHDA and CDR2 is SQIVND (reference sequence). The CDR3 runs to 16 residues. The CDR3 DNA is TGTGCCAGTAGTATAGGGTTCGGGCTGAACAATCAGCCCCAGCATTTT. Translation gives CASSIGFGLNNQPQHF.

Worth noting for this clone: The sample carries other DNA sequences with the same CDR3. The chain links TRBV27 to TRBJ2-7, with D tentatively TRBD2 (5 bases). V gave up 3 bases and J gave up 0 bases, with 9 bases separating them. The CDR3 consists of 14 residues. Germline V gene data show CDR1 as MNHEY and CDR2 as SMNVEV (reference sequence). Here the CDR3 reads CASSFGGSSYEQYF. The DNA of the CDR3 is TGTGCCAGCAGTTTCGGTGGGAGCTCCTACGAGCAGTACTTC.

With regard to this clone: Different DNA sequences within this sample yield the same CDR3. J is TRBJ1-1 and V is TRBV9, with D unclear. Germline V gene data show CDR1 as SGDLS and CDR2 as YYNGEE. V was cut by 0 bases and J by 2 bases, with 5 bases left in between. The CDR3 consists of 13 residues. CDR3 sequence: CASSVVSNTEAFF. In DNA, the CDR3 is TGTGCCAGCAGCGTAGTAAGTAACACTGAAGCTTTCTTT.

This chain uses TRBV10-3 with TRBJ1-2, with D possibly TRBD1 on 5 matching bases. V lost 4 bases to trimming and J lost 4 bases, with 22 bases between them. This CDR3 contains 17 residues. The V gene's germline CDR1 is ENHRY and CDR2 SYGVKD. CDR3 sequence reads: CAISATKGQARPYGYTF. As DNA, the CDR3 is TGTGCCATCAGTGCAACAAAGGGGCAGGCTCGACCCTATGGCTACACCTTC.

This sequence joins TRBV6-5 and TRBJ2-1, with D unclear. The CDR3 sequence is 16 residues long. CDR1 is MNHEY, CDR2 SVGAGI, per germline. V shed 1 base and J shed 2 bases, with 12 bases lying between them. The CDR3 sequence is CASSYWPSKPYNEQFF. The DNA of the CDR3 is TGTGCCAGCAGTTACTGGCCCTCCAAGCCCTACAATGAGCAGTTCTTC.

DNA for the CDR3: TGTGCCAGCAGCTTGGCGTCGGGACACCGTGAAGCTTTCTTT. Its protein product is CASSLASGHREAFF. V gene TRBV5-6 combines with J gene TRBJ1-1; D perhaps matches TRBD1 (6 bases). Germline V gives CDR1 SGHDT, CDR2 YYEEEE. The CDR3 sequence is 14 residues long. The V end was cut by 0 bases, the J end by 7 bases, with 13 bases between.

The CDR3 DNA reads as TGTGCCAGCAGTTACTCTGCGCCCCGGGGGGAGCTGTTTTTT. Translation: CASSYSAPRGELFF. The chain is built from TRBV6-5 and TRBJ2-2; D call uncertain. Per germline, CDR1 MNHEY and CDR2 SVGAGI. This CDR3 is built from 14 residues. V lost 0 bases, J lost 8 bases, and 10 bases lay in between.

The V gene is TRBV19, the J gene TRBJ1-1; 7 bases fit TRBD1. Looked up from germline, CDR1 is LNHDA and CDR2 is SQIVND (reference sequence). V dropped 3 bases and J dropped 5; count of bases not matched to a gene: 6. The CDR3 is 14 residues long. The CDR3 here is CASSMSRGGTEAFF. The CDR3 region has the DNA TGTGCCAGTAGTATGTCCAGGGGGGGGACTGAAGCTTTCTTT.

V and J are TRBV6-1 and TRBJ1-1; D ambiguous. CDR3 size: 14 residues. Trimming shortened V by 2 bases and J by 1 base, and 8 bases separated the two germline ends. Germline lookup yields CDR1 MNHNS and CDR2 SASEGT. The CDR3 region has the DNA TGTGCCAGCAGTGAATGGGCAGCGAACACTGAAGCTTTCTTT. Translated: CASSEWAANTEAFF.

The chain recombines TRBV27 with TRBJ1-2; 7 bases map to TRBD1. Germline V lookup: CDR1 MNHEY, CDR2 SMNVEV (reference sequence). V trimming: 3 bases; J trimming: 2 bases; junction bases outside the gene matches: 9. CDR3 length: 16 residues. This CDR3 is CASSFLTGNVNYGYTF. DNA of the CDR3: TGTGCCAGCAGTTTCTTGACAGGGAACGTCAACTATGGCTACACCTTC.

This clone came up once. The chain carries TRBV5-1 and TRBJ2-5, with 9 nucleotides matching TRBD2. This CDR3 contains 16 residues. From germline, CDR1 is SGHRS and CDR2 YFSETQ. The trim removed 0 bases at V and 5 bases at J, leaving 8 bases unmatched. The CDR3 loop reads CASSLEGLAVLETQYF. CDR3 coding DNA: TGCGCCAGCAGCTTGGAGGGACTAGCCGTTTTGGAGACCCAGTACTTC.

J is TRBJ2-7 and V is TRBV25-1; the match to TRBD2 covers 8 bases. CDR1 and CDR2 from the germline V gene are MGHDK and SYGVNS. V was pared by 3 bases and J by 0 bases, with 10 bases of the junction left unmatched. This CDR3 is 17 amino acids long. The CDR3 reads CASSDGLSGGFSYEQYF. DNA for the CDR3: TGTGCCAGCAGTGATGGGCTAAGCGGGGGATTCTCCTACGAGCAGTACTTC.

This clone appeared a single time. V is TRBV5-5 and J is TRBJ2-7, with D unclear. Trimming shortened V by 4 bases and J by 3 bases, and 8 bases separated the two germline ends. Germline V gene lookup returns CDR1 SGHKS and CDR2 YYEKEE (reference sequence). The CDR3 has 12 amino acids. The chain's CDR3 is CASSALLYEQYF. In nucleotides, the CDR3 is TGTGCCAGCAGCGCGCTCCTCTACGAGCAGTACTTC.

The rearrangement uses TRBV7-9 and TRBJ2-7; D gene unclear. The V end was cut by 5 bases, the J end by 6 bases, with 11 bases between. The CDR3 runs to 12 residues. Germline V gene data show CDR1 as SEHNR and CDR2 as FQNEAQ (reference sequence). The CDR3 loop is CASSPDSPEQYF. The CDR3 nucleotides are TGTGCCAGCAGCCCGGATTCCCCCGAGCAGTACTTC.

Comments on this clone: Distinct nucleotide sequences in the sample also encode this CDR3. The rearrangement joins TRBV29-1 to TRBJ1-1; the D gene is possibly TRBD1 (6 bases). Between the trimmed V and J ends, which lost 6 bases and 8 bases, there was a span of 10 bases. The CDR3 covers 10 residues. The germline gives CDR1 SQVTM, CDR2 ANQGSEA. Written as DNA, the CDR3 is TGCAGCGTCGCCGGGACAGAAGCTTTCTTT. Its protein is CSVAGTEAFF.

The chain recombines TRBV10-3 with TRBJ1-6; possible D gene TRBD1, 5 bases. The V end lost 2 bases, the J end lost 10 bases, and 12 bases lay between the germline ends. The germline V gene has CDR1 ENHRY and CDR2 SYGVKD. CDR3 length equals 14 residues. CDR3 sequence: CAISEVGLGSPLHF. As DNA, the CDR3 is TGTGCCATCAGTGAGGTGGGGCTGGGCTCACCCCTCCACTTT.

The genes are TRBV2 and TRBJ1-4; 9 bases map to TRBD1. The CDR3 loop spans 15 amino acids. The germline V gene has CDR1 SNHLY and CDR2 FYNNEI. V gave up 7 bases and J gave up 8 bases; unmatched junction bases: 11. The CDR3 reads CASIGTGLGGEKLFF. The CDR3 nucleotides read TGTGCCAGCATAGGGACAGGGCTTGGGGGGGAAAAACTGTTTTTT.

The V gene is TRBV7-9, the J gene TRBJ2-2; TRBD2 agrees at 12 bases. The V and J ends lost 4 bases and 4 bases, in that order; junction bases with no gene match: 7. CDR1 and CDR2 from the germline V gene are SEHNR and FQNEAQ (reference sequence). This CDR3 comprises 17 residues. CDR3 sequence (DNA): TGTGCCAGCAGCTCCGGACTAGCGGGACGTCCCACCGGGGAGCTGTTTTTT. Protein product: CASSSGLAGRPTGELFF.

Note on this clone: Other DNA sequences within the sample encode an identical CDR3. The chain combines TRBV27 with TRBJ1-1; D is possibly TRBD1 (5 bases). The CDR3 runs 13 residues. The germline V and J ends were trimmed by 3 bases and 3 bases, with 8 bases remaining between them. Germline loops: CDR1 MNHEY, CDR2 SMNVEV (reference sequence). The CDR3 region is CASSFGGHTEAFF. The DNA of the CDR3 is TGTGCCAGCAGTTTTGGGGGTCACACTGAAGCTTTCTTT.